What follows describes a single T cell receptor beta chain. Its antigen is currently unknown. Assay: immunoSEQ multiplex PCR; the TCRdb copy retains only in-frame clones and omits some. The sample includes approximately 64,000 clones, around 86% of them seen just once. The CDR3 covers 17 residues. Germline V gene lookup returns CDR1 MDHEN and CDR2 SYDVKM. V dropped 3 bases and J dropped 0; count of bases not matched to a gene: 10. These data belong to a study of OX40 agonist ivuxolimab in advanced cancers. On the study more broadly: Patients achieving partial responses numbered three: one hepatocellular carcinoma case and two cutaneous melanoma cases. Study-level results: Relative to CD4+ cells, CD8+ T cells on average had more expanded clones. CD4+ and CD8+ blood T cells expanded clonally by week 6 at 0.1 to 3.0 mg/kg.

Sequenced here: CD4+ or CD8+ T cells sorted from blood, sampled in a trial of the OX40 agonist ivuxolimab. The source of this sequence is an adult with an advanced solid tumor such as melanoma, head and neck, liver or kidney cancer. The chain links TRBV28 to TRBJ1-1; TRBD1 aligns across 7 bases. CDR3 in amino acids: CASSFSRGAGMNTEAFF. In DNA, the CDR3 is TGTGCCAGCAGTTTTTCCAGGGGGGCCGGGATGAACACTGAAGCTTTCTTT.